A single sample gave rise to the 17 T cell receptor beta chains below, sequenced in a study of OX40 agonist ivuxolimab in advanced cancers. The receptor library was made with the immunoSEQ multiplex PCR assay. TCRdb limited this immuneACCESS table to in-frame rearrangements with V and J called. A share of clones is missing; checked studies link under half to unresolved V genes, and the rest is unexplained. Within this sample are 55,000 to 70,000 clones, with around 90% of them counted one time only. Of the sample, approximately 0.99% falls within the top ten clones. Sequenced here: CD4+ or CD8+ T cells sorted from blood, sampled in a trial of the OX40 agonist ivuxolimab. These receptors all stem from an adult with an advanced solid tumor such as melanoma, head and neck, liver or kidney cancer.

The rearrangement uses TRBV19 and TRBJ2-1, with 8 nucleotides matching TRBD2. The CDR3 loop spans 12 amino acids. Trimming cost V 5 bases and J 9 bases; bases outside gene matches: 3. Germline CDR1 is LNHDA and CDR2 is SQIVND (reference sequence). In DNA, the CDR3 is TGTGCCAGTAGTGCCCGGGGGGGTGAGCAGTTCTTC. Protein sequence: CASSARGGEQFF.

The chain has TRBV30 and TRBJ1-6; 7 bases are shared with TRBD1. V gave up 4 bases and J gave up 5 bases; unmatched junction bases: 2. The CDR3 has 13 amino acids. Germline CDR1 GTSNPN, CDR2 SVGIG (reference sequence). CDR3 sequence: CAWNRGNNSPLHF. CDR3 sequence (DNA): TGTGCCTGGAACAGGGGAAATAATTCACCCCTCCACTTT.

This chain links TRBV18 with TRBJ1-6; possibly TRBD1 for D (5 bases). V was clipped by 2 bases and J by 7 bases, with 12 bases between them. Germline lookup yields CDR1 KGHSH and CDR2 LQKENI. The length of the CDR3 is 15 residues. The DNA for the CDR3 is TGTGCCAGCTCACCATCCTCGGGGGGAAATTCACCCCTCCACTTT. Translating it yields CASSPSSGGNSPLHF.

This rearrangement joins TRBV11-2 to TRBJ2-7; D is unclear. In germline, CDR1 is SGHAT, CDR2 FQNNGV. The CDR3 is made up of 12 amino acids. V gave up 1 base and J gave up 7 bases, with 8 bases separating them. The CDR3 here is CASSLGGAEQYF. The CDR3 DNA sequence: TGTGCCAGCAGCTTAGGTGGAGCGGAGCAGTACTTC.

The rearrangement uses TRBV7-9 and TRBJ2-3, with 8 positions matching TRBD2. Trimming took 7 bases from V and 0 from J; bases not matched to a gene: 6. This CDR3 is 15 amino acids long. Per the germline V gene, CDR1 is SEHNR and CDR2 is FQNEAQ (reference sequence). The chain's CDR3 is CASMFSGGSTDTQYF. CDR3 nucleotides: TGTGCCAGCATGTTCTCGGGGGGGAGCACAGATACGCAGTATTTT. The full variable domain, its missing parts supplied by reference TRBV7-9 and TRBJ2-3, is DTGVSQNPRHKITKRGQNVTFRCDPISEHNRLYWYRQTLGQGPEFLTYFQNEAQLEKSRLLSDRFSAERPKGSFSTLEIQRTEQGDSAMYLCASMFSGGSTDTQYFGPGTRLTVL.

This chain links TRBV6-1 with TRBJ2-3; D may be TRBD1 or TRBD2 (5 bases each). The CDR3 extends over 15 amino acids. Deletions cut 4 bases from V and 1 base from J, with 12 bases between. The V gene's germline CDR1 is MNHNS and CDR2 SASEGT. The CDR3 spells CASSAGTKRTDTQYF. CDR3 in DNA: TGTGCCAGCAGTGCAGGGACCAAACGCACAGATACGCAGTATTTT.

The chain combines TRBV29-1 with TRBJ2-1; D is possibly TRBD1 (6 bases). Germline V gene data show CDR1 as SQVTM and CDR2 as ANQGSEA. The CDR3 length is 15 residues. V gave up 7 bases and J gave up 8 bases, with 24 bases separating them. Here the CDR3 reads CSGSGGGRVMDEQFF. In nucleotides, the CDR3 is TGCAGCGGGTCTGGTGGGGGCCGGGTGATGGATGAGCAGTTCTTC.

This chain links TRBV30 with TRBJ1-1, with D perhaps TRBD1 (5 bases). The V gene lost 0 bases and the J gene lost 7 bases, with 15 bases spanning the gap. Germline V gene data show CDR1 as GTSNPN and CDR2 as SVGIG (reference sequence). The CDR3 length is 14 residues. The CDR3 nucleotides are TGTGCCTGGAGTGTAGGGGCCCAACGGAGTGAAGCTTTCTTT. Its translation: CAWSVGAQRSEAFF. The entire variable domain, with the rest obtained from reference TRBV30 and TRBJ1-1, is as follows: SQTIHQWPATLVQPVGSPLSLECTVEGTSNPNLYWYRQAAGRGLQLLFYSVGIGQISSEVPQNLSASRPQDRQFILSSKKLLLSDSGFYLCAWSVGAQRSEAFFGQGTRLTVV.

This chain links TRBV5-6 with TRBJ1-2; D perhaps matches TRBD1 (5 bases). The V and J ends lost 1 base and 8 bases respectively, with 18 bases between them. There are 15 residues in the CDR3. Germline V CDR1 and CDR2: SGHDT, YYEEEE. Here the CDR3 reads CASSLKPGTVLGYTF. CDR3 coding DNA: TGTGCCAGCAGCTTGAAGCCAGGGACCGTCTTAGGCTACACCTTC.

V gene TRBV5-4 combines with J gene TRBJ1-1; D possibly corresponds to TRBD1 (5 bases). CDR1 and CDR2 from the germline V gene are SGHNT and YYREEE (reference sequence). V gave up 0 bases and J gave up 5 bases, with 14 bases separating them. The CDR3 is 15 amino acids. The CDR3 region is CASSLVAGRGTEAFF. In DNA, the CDR3 is TGTGCCAGCAGCTTGGTAGCGGGCCGGGGGACTGAAGCTTTCTTT.

V is TRBV2 and J is TRBJ1-4, with D maybe TRBD1 (6 bases). Deletions cut 2 bases from V and 7 bases from J, with 17 bases between. The length of the CDR3 is 16 residues. Germline V CDR1 and CDR2: SNHLY, FYNNEI. In nucleotides, the CDR3 is TGTGCCAGCAGTGAACGAGGCCCCGGGACAACTGAAAAACTGTTTTTT. Protein sequence: CASSERGPGTTEKLFF.

The chain is built from TRBV4-2 and TRBJ1-2; D gene ambiguous. The CDR3 is made up of 13 amino acids. V shed 0 bases and J shed 4 bases, with 6 bases lying between them. The germline V gene encodes CDR1 LGHNA and CDR2 YNFKEQ. The CDR3 DNA reads TGTGCCAGCAGCCAAGACGGGCCCTATGGCTACACCTTC. It specifies CASSQDGPYGYTF.

This chain connects TRBV5-1 to TRBJ2-5, with D maybe TRBD1 (5 bases). Germline V gene sequence: CDR1 SGHRS, CDR2 YFSETQ. Trimming took 0 bases from V and 0 from J, leaving 15 bases between them. CDR3 length: 17 amino acids. In nucleotides, the CDR3 is TGCGCCAGCAGCTTGGGTGACAGTTTCCCATACCAAGAGACCCAGTACTTC. Translation gives CASSLGDSFPYQETQYF.

This clone appeared a single time. The chain has TRBV29-1 and TRBJ2-6; 7 bases are shared with TRBD1. Germline V gene sequence: CDR1 SQVTM, CDR2 ANQGSEA. This CDR3 comprises 16 residues. V dropped 5 bases and J dropped 2; count of bases not matched to a gene: 9. CDR3 in amino acids: CSVRTGSSPGANVLTF. In nucleotides, the CDR3 is TGCAGCGTTCGGACAGGATCCTCCCCTGGGGCCAACGTCCTGACTTTC.

The chain couples TRBV29-1 to TRBJ2-3; the match to TRBD1 covers 7 bases. Germline-derived CDR1 and CDR2 are SQVTM and ANQGSEA. Losses at the gene ends were 4 bases for V and 6 bases for J; bases not matched to a gene: 1. This CDR3 is built from 11 residues. The CDR3: CSVARGDTQYF. The DNA of the CDR3 is TGCAGCGTTGCCAGGGGGGATACGCAGTATTTT.

The V gene is TRBV5-1, the J gene TRBJ2-3, with 10 nucleotides matching TRBD2. The CDR3 totals 16 residues. Germline V lookup: CDR1 SGHRS, CDR2 YFSETQ. Trimming cost V 4 bases and J 4 bases; bases outside gene matches: 9. The CDR3 protein is CASSRSLAGGADTQYF. The CDR3 region has the DNA TGCGCCAGCAGCCGATCCTTAGCGGGGGGAGCAGATACGCAGTATTTT.

The CDR3, as DNA: TGCGCCAGCAGCTTGGCAGGGGGCGCGCCAGATACGCAGTATTTT. Amino acids: CASSLAGGAPDTQYF. The V call is TRBV5-1, the J call TRBJ2-3; TRBD1 agrees at 8 bases. V trimming: 0 bases; J trimming: 4 bases; junction bases outside the gene matches: 4. This CDR3 has 15 residues. Germline V CDR1 and CDR2: SGHRS, YFSETQ.